Below are 23 T cell receptor beta chains sequenced from a single sample in a study of T cell responses to AZD1222 COVID-19 vaccine. Data came from immunoSEQ multiplex PCR; TCRdb stores just in-frame clones and leaves some out. The sample consists of approximately 140,000 clones, over 80% of them appearing once. This specimen consisted of peripheral blood, obtained 28 days after the second AZD1222 dose. The receptors shown here come from an adult who received the AZD1222 COVID-19 vaccine.

The gene calls are TRBV7-6 and TRBJ2-3; 10 nucleotides match TRBD1. The CDR3 is made up of 16 amino acids. Germline-derived CDR1 and CDR2 are SGHVS and FNYEAQ. V lost 2 bases to trimming and J lost 2 bases; unmatched junction nucleotides: 4. The CDR3 nucleotides are TGTGCCAGCAGCTTAATGGGACAGGGGATCACAGATACGCAGTATTTT. It yields the protein CASSLMGQGITDTQYF.

The chain couples TRBV7-2 to TRBJ1-6, with no clear D. CDR1 SGHTA and CDR2 FQGNSA come from the germline V gene. Trimming took off 5 bases at V and 4 bases at J, with 18 bases between the two ends. This CDR3 is 17 amino acids long. The CDR3 nucleotides read TGTGCCAGCAGCCCGACGGAGAGCCGAGGTTATAATTCACCCCTCCACTTT. Translating it yields CASSPTESRGYNSPLHF.

The V call is TRBV3-1 (or the pseudogene TRBV3-2), the J call TRBJ1-4; no definite D call. From germline, CDR1 is LGHDT and CDR2 YNNKEL (reference sequence). The CDR3 loop spans 14 amino acids. V shed 1 base and J shed 8 bases, with 11 bases lying between them. The CDR3 coding sequence is TGTGCCAGCAGCCAAGTTACATTGGGGGAAAAACTGTTTTTT. Residues: CASSQVTLGEKLFF.

This chain links TRBV12-5 with TRBJ1-2; TRBD1 agrees at 7 bases. The ends lost 3 bases at V and 7 bases at J; junction bases unmatched: 11. This CDR3 is 15 amino acids long. The germline V gene has CDR1 LGHNT and CDR2 FRNRAP. CDR3 residues: CASGFLTGTGGGYTF. CDR3 in DNA: TGTGCTAGTGGTTTCCTGACAGGGACGGGGGGTGGCTACACCTTC.

The CDR3 coding sequence is TGTGCCAGCAGCTTATCTCGGCGCAGGAACACTGAAGCTTTCTTT. It yields the protein CASSLSRRRNTEAFF. This sequence joins TRBV7-9 and TRBJ1-1; D uncertain. Germline V CDR1 and CDR2: SEHNR, FQNEAQ (reference sequence). This CDR3 is built from 15 residues. Trimming removed 2 bases at V and 1 base at J, with 11 bases between.

The CDR3 DNA reads as TGTGCCTGGAGGCGGCTGGGACAGGGAATCGAGCAGTACTTC. Amino acids: CAWRRLGQGIEQYF. The V and J genes are TRBV30 and TRBJ2-7; TRBD1 matches at 9 bases. The germline gives CDR1 GTSNPN, CDR2 SVGIG (reference sequence). The CDR3 has 14 residues. Trimming cost V 3 bases and J 6 bases; bases outside gene matches: 9.

The chain joins TRBV19 to TRBJ2-7; no clear D. With 0 bases removed from V and 2 bases from J, the gap between germline ends came to 8 bases. The CDR3 contains 14 residues. Per germline, CDR1 LNHDA and CDR2 SQIVND (reference sequence). CDR3 bases: TGTGCCAGTAGTATAGAGCCAGGCCCCTACGAGCAGTACTTC. It yields the protein CASSIEPGPYEQYF. Filled out from reference TRBV19 and TRBJ2-7, the complete variable domain reads DGGITQSPKYLFRKEGQNVTLSCEQNLNHDAMYWYRQDPGQGLRLIYYSQIVNDFQKGDIAEGYSVSREKKESFPLTVTSAQKNPTAFYLCASSIEPGPYEQYFGPGTRLTVT.

The V gene is TRBV29-1, the J gene TRBJ1-1; D uncertain. This CDR3 spans 14 amino acids. Deletions cut 3 bases from V and 1 base from J, with 12 bases between. Germline V gene sequence: CDR1 SQVTM, CDR2 ANQGSEA. CDR3 sequence reads: CSVDGRTGNTEAFF. CDR3 DNA: TGCAGCGTTGACGGTCGGACGGGGAACACTGAAGCTTTCTTT.

The CDR3 spells CASSLHTGAQHF. CDR3 DNA sequence: TGTGCCAGCAGTTTACACACCGGAGCCCAGCATTTT. The chain carries TRBV12-3 or TRBV12-4 and TRBJ1-5; D remains unclear. Deletions cut 2 bases from V and 11 bases from J, with 10 bases between. This CDR3 has 12 residues.

CDR3 protein: CASSLAGLDTYNNQPQHF. In DNA, the CDR3 is TGTGCCAGCAGCTTGGCAGGGTTGGATACGTATAACAATCAGCCCCAGCATTTT. This chain connects TRBV7-9 to TRBJ1-5, with a weak D call TRBD1 (5 bases). The CDR3 is 18 amino acids. Germline CDR1 is SEHNR and CDR2 is FQNEAQ (reference sequence). The V end was cut by 3 bases, the J end by 3 bases, with 21 bases between.

This CDR3 is CASSLARGPVLNTEAFF. The CDR3 region has the DNA TGTGCCAGCAGCTTAGCCAGGGGGCCGGTTTTGAACACTGAAGCTTTCTTT. The chain combines TRBV7-2 with TRBJ1-1; 8 nucleotides align to TRBD1. Germline V gives CDR1 SGHTA, CDR2 FQGNSA. The CDR3 extends over 17 amino acids. The trim removed 0 bases at V and 0 bases at J, leaving 6 bases unmatched.

The V call is TRBV7-2, the J call TRBJ2-7; 7 bases are a match to TRBD1. The CDR3 length is 17 residues. Germline V gene data show CDR1 as SGHTA and CDR2 as FQGNSA. Germline trimming cut 0 bases from V and 1 base from J; bases unmatched to any gene: 9. The CDR3 sequence: CASSLALGTAASYEQYF. The CDR3 region has the DNA TGTGCCAGCAGCTTAGCGCTAGGGACAGCGGCTTCCTACGAGCAGTACTTC.

In its sample, this clone was seen once. The genes are TRBV11-1 and TRBJ2-5; tentatively, D is TRBD2 (7 bases). The CDR3 has 15 amino acids. Germline CDR1 and CDR2: SGHAT and FQDESV (reference sequence). V was pared by 1 base and J by 1 base, with 10 bases between. CDR3 protein: CASSLGEGVQETQYF. Here the CDR3 DNA reads TGTGCCAGCAGCTTAGGGGAGGGGGTCCAAGAGACCCAGTACTTC.

The chain recombines TRBV7-3 with TRBJ2-7; TRBD2 is a possible D gene (5 bases). CDR1 and CDR2 (germline): SGHTA, FQGTGA. The CDR3 extends over 15 amino acids. V lost 0 bases and J lost 3, with 12 bases in between. The CDR3 sequence is CASSLTRPGNYEQYF. CDR3 in DNA: TGTGCCAGCAGCTTAACTAGGCCGGGGAACTACGAGCAGTACTTC.

This chain joins TRBV5-4 and TRBJ1-2, with 8 bases that match TRBD1. The germline CDR1 and CDR2 sequences are SGHNT and YYREEE (reference sequence). After removal of 3 bases from V and 5 bases from J, the junction contained 6 bases not matched to a gene. The CDR3 is 14 residues long. CDR3 DNA sequence: TGTGCCAGCAGCTGGGACAGGTCTCATTATGGCTACACCTTC. It translates to CASSWDRSHYGYTF. The variable domain in full, completed from reference TRBV5-4 and TRBJ1-2, reads ETGVTQSPTHLIKTRGQQVTLRCSSQSGHNTVSWYQQALGQGPQFIFQYYREEENGRGNFPPRFSGLQFPNYSSELNVNALELDDSALYLCASSWDRSHYGYTFGSGTRLTVV.

The chain joins TRBV6-5 to TRBJ2-4; D might be TRBD1 or TRBD2, each matching 7 bases. Per germline, CDR1 MNHEY and CDR2 SVGAGI. Trimming stripped 6 bases from V and 1 base from J, with 10 bases between. The CDR3 spans 14 residues. CDR3 coding DNA: TGTGCCAGCAGCCAGGGGGGGGCCAAAAACATTCAGTACTTC. Protein sequence: CASSQGGAKNIQYF.

The V gene is TRBV29-1, the J gene TRBJ2-7, with 8 bases lining up with TRBD2. Germline-derived CDR1 and CDR2 are SQVTM and ANQGSEA. V lost 7 bases, J lost 0 bases, and 2 bases stayed unmatched. The length of the CDR3 is 12 residues. The CDR3 here is CSGGTSSYEQYF. The CDR3 nucleotides are TGCAGCGGGGGGACTAGCTCCTACGAGCAGTACTTC.

This clone was detected only a few times. The chain recombines TRBV2 with TRBJ2-2; 9 bases fit TRBD2. Per germline, CDR1 SNHLY and CDR2 FYNNEI. J lost 1 base, V lost 6 bases, and 6 bases had no gene match. The CDR3 sequence is 16 residues long. The CDR3 region is CASRGLASGNTGELFF. CDR3 bases: TGTGCCAGCAGAGGACTAGCGAGCGGGAACACCGGGGAGCTGTTTTTT.

The sample holds a few counts of this clone. CDR3 residues: CAISGTSGYNEQFF. The DNA of the CDR3 is TGTGCCATCAGCGGGACTAGCGGGTACAATGAGCAGTTCTTC. V gene TRBV10-3 combines with J gene TRBJ2-1; 12 bases agree with TRBD2. Germline CDR1 reads ENHRY; CDR2 reads SYGVKD. The CDR3 is 14 amino acids. The V segment lost 6 bases and the J segment 4 bases; nucleotides outside the gene matches: 1.

The gene calls are TRBV5-1 and TRBJ2-7; a possible D gene is TRBD2 (5 bases). Trimming cost V 2 bases and J 2 bases, with 8 bases left between them. This CDR3 is 13 amino acids long. From germline, CDR1 is SGHRS and CDR2 YFSETQ. The CDR3 coding sequence is TGCGCCAGCAGCTTCCGGGATCCCTACGAGCAGTACTTC. It encodes CASSFRDPYEQYF.

This clone was detected only once. The rearrangement uses TRBV16 and TRBJ1-2; D gene ambiguous. V lost 6 bases to trimming and J lost 2 bases, with 10 bases between them. Germline lookup yields CDR1 KGHSY and CDR2 FQNENV. CDR3 length equals 13 residues. The CDR3 spells CASRPQANYGYTF. For the CDR3, the DNA is TGTGCCAGCAGGCCCCAGGCAAACTATGGCTACACCTTC.

This clone showed up just once. V gene TRBV7-9 combines with J gene TRBJ2-7; D uncertain. The ends were cut back, 5 bases at V and 7 bases at J, with 12 bases in the middle. This CDR3 spans 12 amino acids. The germline V gene has CDR1 SEHNR and CDR2 FQNEAQ (reference sequence). CDR3 nucleotides: TGTGCCAGCAGCCCAAACGCAGAAGAGCAGTACTTC. It encodes CASSPNAEEQYF.

The chain couples TRBV12-3 or TRBV12-4 to TRBJ2-7; 8 bases align to TRBD1. CDR3 size: 13 residues. The junction had 3 bases not matched to a gene; V was cut back by 5 bases and J by 3 bases. For the CDR3, the DNA is TGTGCCAGCAGTGGACAGGGAATCTACGAGCAGTACTTC. As protein: CASSGQGIYEQYF.